The 17 T cell receptor beta chains below were found in one sample sequenced in a study of response to subunit inactivated influenza vaccine. TCRdb reprocessed the RT-PCR reads with MiXCR, giving one entry per CDR3 protein. The sample contains about 180,000 distinct CDR3 sequences, roughly 8.7% of which appear only once. The source was non-naive T cells sorted from PBMCs, collected on the day of vaccination. These receptors were obtained from a man between 45 and 60 years old who received an inactivated influenza vaccine.

This clonotype turned up a few times. The CDR3 loop is CASRDYGELFF. The CDR3 DNA sequence: TGTGCCAGCAGGGATTACGGGGAGCTGTTTTTT. The chain is built from TRBV6-5 and TRBJ2-2; D ambiguous. CDR1 and CDR2 (germline): MNHEY, SVGAGI. The CDR3 covers 11 residues. Trimming left V 6 bases short and J 7 bases short, with 6 bases between.

This clonotype was found many times. The CDR3 sequence is CAISERDSGGNSPLHF. The CDR3 nucleotides are TGTGCCATCAGTGAGAGGGACAGCGGGGGAAATTCACCCCTCCACTTT. The chain carries TRBV10-3 and TRBJ1-6; 7 bases match TRBD1. CDR3 length: 16 residues. V dropped 2 bases and J dropped 7; count of bases not matched to a gene: 8. Germline CDR1 ENHRY, CDR2 SYGVKD.

For this clonotype: A much bigger clone sits one base away, suggesting this may be a read error. J is TRBJ2-3 and V is TRBV6-2 or TRBV6-3, with D perhaps being TRBD1 or TRBD2 (5 bases each). The CDR3 extends over 11 amino acids. The germline V gene has CDR1 MNHEY and CDR2 SVGEGT. Here the CDR3 DNA reads TGTGCCAGCAGTTACGGGGGTACGCAGTGTTTT. Amino acids: CASSYGGTQCF.

This rearrangement joins TRBV4-1 to TRBJ1-1; TRBD1 agrees at 7 bases. Trimming removed 1 base from V and 4 bases from J; junction bases left unmatched: 9. CDR1 and CDR2 from the germline V gene are MGHRA and YSYEKL. This CDR3 region has 16 residues. CDR3 sequence reads: CASSQGQGGSSTEAFF. The DNA for the CDR3 is TGCGCCAGCAGCCAAGGACAGGGCGGTTCGAGCACTGAAGCTTTCTTT.

There are many counts of this clonotype. The chain combines TRBV14 with TRBJ2-1; 13 nucleotides agree with TRBD2. With V trimmed by 3 bases and J by 10 bases, 12 bases remained unmatched. Looked up from germline, CDR1 is SGHDN and CDR2 is FVKESK. The CDR3 is 17 residues long. CDR3 region: CASSQGLAGIQSREQFF. The CDR3 nucleotides read TGTGCCAGCAGCCAGGGACTAGCGGGAATTCAAAGCAGGGAGCAGTTCTTC.

This chain links TRBV3-1 with TRBJ2-2; D is possibly TRBD1 (7 bases). Germline CDR1 reads LGHDT; CDR2 reads YNNKEL (reference sequence). With 3 bases removed from V and 4 bases from J, the gap between germline ends came to 15 bases. The CDR3 runs to 16 residues. The CDR3 DNA reads as TGTGCCAGCAGCCAGTGGGGGGCAGGGGGCACCGGGGAGCTGTTTTTT. This sequence encodes CASSQWGAGGTGELFF.

This clonotype was found a few times. This CDR3 is CSAQFKNYEQYF. DNA of the CDR3: TGCAGTGCCCAATTCAAGAACTACGAGCAGTACTTC. The V and J genes are TRBV20-1 and TRBJ2-7; D is undetermined. Per the germline V gene, CDR1 is DFQATT and CDR2 is SNEGSKA (reference sequence). CDR3 length: 12 amino acids. The V gene lost 6 bases and the J gene lost 3 bases, with 12 bases spanning the gap.

The chain is built from TRBV10-3 and TRBJ2-7; 9 bases line up with TRBD1. This CDR3 is 14 amino acids long. V shed 4 bases, J shed 3 bases, and the junction held 4 bases outside the gene matches. Germline-derived CDR1 and CDR2 are ENHRY and SYGVKD. The CDR3 loop is CAISARGQGYEQYF. DNA of the CDR3: TGTGCCATCAGTGCTAGGGGACAGGGCTACGAGCAGTACTTC.

V is TRBV30 and J is TRBJ2-2; TRBD2 matches at 10 bases. This CDR3 comprises 15 residues. Germline values: CDR1 GTSNPN, CDR2 SVGIG (reference sequence). The V segment lost 7 bases and the J segment 4 bases; nucleotides outside the gene matches: 9. CDR3 loop: CAYQRLAGITGELFF. CDR3 nucleotide sequence: TGTGCCTACCAACGACTAGCGGGTATCACCGGGGAGCTGTTTTTT.

This clonotype showed up many times. The chain has TRBV5-1 and TRBJ1-6; D ambiguous. The CDR3 is 15 amino acids. V dropped 0 bases and J dropped 7 bases, with 11 bases sitting between them. CDR1 is SGHRS, CDR2 YFSETQ, per germline. The CDR3 protein is CASSLESLRNSPLHF. In nucleotides, the CDR3 is TGCGCCAGCAGCTTGGAGTCATTACGGAATTCACCCCTCCACTTT.

This clonotype was observed many times. In DNA, the CDR3 is TGTGCCAGCAGTCAACCGGGACTGGAAGAGACCCAGTACTTC. Encoded protein: CASSQPGLEETQYF. The chain uses TRBV12-3 or TRBV12-4 and TRBJ2-5, with D tentatively TRBD2 (6 bases). CDR3 length equals 14 residues. The V and J ends lost 5 bases and 3 bases respectively, with 13 bases between them.

The sample holds a few counts of this clonotype. The chain is built from TRBV6-2 or TRBV6-3 and TRBJ1-1, with D unclear. CDR1 and CDR2 (germline): MNHEY, SVGEGT. V lost 11 bases, J lost 1 base, and 14 bases lay in between. The CDR3 is 13 residues long. Here the CDR3 DNA reads TGTGCCTCTAAACGGGATACGAACACTGAAGCTTTCTTT. Protein product: CASKRDTNTEAFF.

The chain recombines TRBV7-2 with TRBJ2-1; D is ambiguous. The CDR3 covers 15 residues. Trimming took 1 base from V and 2 from J, leaving 9 bases between them. Per the germline V gene, CDR1 is SGHTA and CDR2 is FQGNSA. DNA of the CDR3: TGTGCCAGCAGCTTAGAACTGAACCCCTACAATGAGCAGTTCTTC. This codes for CASSLELNPYNEQFF.

This clonotype was counted a few times. The V and J genes are TRBV5-1 and TRBJ2-7, with D possibly matching TRBD1 (6 bases). CDR1 and CDR2 from the germline V gene are SGHRS and YFSETQ. This CDR3 is built from 12 residues. V lost 2 bases, J lost 5 bases, and 8 bases lay in between. The CDR3 region has the DNA TGCGCCAGCAGCTTCAGGGGTCACGAGCAGTACTTC. Its protein is CASSFRGHEQYF.

V is TRBV7-9 and J is TRBJ1-2, with D unresolved. Trimming stripped 6 bases from V and 8 bases from J, with 16 bases between. The CDR3 sequence is 13 residues long. The germline V gene has CDR1 SEHNR and CDR2 FQNEAQ (reference sequence). CDR3 loop: CASRRPDTRGYTF. CDR3 nucleotide sequence: TGTGCCAGCAGGCGCCCCGATACACGCGGCTACACCTTC.

This clonotype was seen more than once but under ten times. V usage is TRBV25-1 and J usage is TRBJ1-5; 8 bases align to TRBD1. The CDR3 is 15 residues long. The trim removed 6 bases at V and 2 bases at J, leaving 6 bases unmatched. Germline V CDR1 and CDR2: MGHDK, SYGVNS. CDR3: CASRETGQGNQPQHF. The CDR3 bases are TGTGCCAGCAGGGAAACGGGACAGGGCAATCAGCCCCAGCATTTT.

The CDR3 loop is CASSLAVPSYEQYF. The CDR3 DNA sequence: TGTGCCAGCAGCTTAGCTGTTCCCTCCTACGAGCAGTACTTC. The chain is built from TRBV7-2 and TRBJ2-7; no firm D call. V was shortened by 0 bases and J by 0 bases, with 6 bases between the two germline ends. This CDR3 has 14 amino acids. CDR1 is SGHTA and CDR2 is FQGNSA in the germline V gene.